These T cell receptor beta chains were read from a single sample in a study of immune evolution from preneoplasia to lung adenocarcinoma. The repertoire was sequenced with immunoSEQ multiplex PCR; TCRdb's copy has only in-frame clones and lacks some. This table has approximately 2,500 clones, about 88% appearing once. The specimen sequenced was FFPE invasive lung adenocarcinoma tissue. The receptors originated from a person between 65 and 79 years old with invasive lung adenocarcinoma. Both conserved end residues are part of each CDR3. The order of the fields is J gene, clone size, D gene, V gene, CDR3 DNA, CDR3 protein. A D gene is named only where the DNA matches it firmly. Not all rows give a size; the values are once, few, many and, for expanded clones, a class.

TRBJ2-1	-	TRBD2	TRBV30	TGTGCCTGGAGTGTCACTAGCGACGAGCAGTTCTTC	CAWSVTSDEQFF
TRBJ2-7	-	-	TRBV19	TGTGCCAGTAGTATAATTGGAGCCGAGCAGTACTTC	CASSIIGAEQYF
TRBJ2-2	-	TRBD1	TRBV11-3	TGTGCCAGCAGCTTAGGGACAGGGATGACCGGGGAGCTGTTTTTT	CASSLGTGMTGELFF
TRBJ2-3	-	-	TRBV29-1	TGCAGCGTACGCGTAACGGGGCTAACAGATACGCAGTATTTT	CSVRVTGLTDTQYF
TRBJ1-1	-	-	TRBV7-2	TGTGCCAGCAGCTTAGTCACGGGTACAGCTTTCTTT	CASSLVTGTAFF
TRBJ2-7	-	-	TRBV7-8	TGTGCCAGCAGCTTAGGCGGGAATACCTACGAGCAGTACTTC	CASSLGGNTYEQYF
TRBJ2-5	-	-	TRBV7-2	TGTGCCAGCAGCTTAGTTGTCAGGAACCAAGAGACCCAGTACTTC	CASSLVVRNQETQYF
TRBJ2-3	few	TRBD1	TRBV7-8	TGTGCCAACAGGTCGAAGAAAGTAGGGACAGGGAGCATAGATACGCAGTATTTT	CANRSKKVGTGSIDTQYF
TRBJ1-2	-	-	TRBV30	TGTGCCTTTAATCGACAGGCCGAGAACGCCAATGGCTACACCTTC	CAFNRQAENANGYTF
TRBJ2-1	-	-	TRBV5-1	TGCGCCAGCAGCTTGTCCCCCCTAGGGGTGGGCTACAATGAGCAGTTCTTC	CASSLSPLGVGYNEQFF
TRBJ1-5	once	-	TRBV28	TGTGCCAGCAGTTGGGGGGTCCGTCAGCCCCAGCATTTT	CASSWGVRQPQHF
TRBJ2-7	-	TRBD2	TRBV27	TGTGCCAGCAGTTTATCAGCACTAGCGGGAGGATTATCCTACGAGCAGTACTTC	CASSLSALAGGLSYEQYF
TRBJ2-1	-	-	TRBV7-2	TGTGCCAGCAAAACCCCGAGCGGAGCCTACAATGAGCAGTTCTTC	CASKTPSGAYNEQFF
TRBJ2-4	-	-	TRBV9	TGTGCCAGCAGCGTAAGACAACGAAAAAACATTCAGTACTTC	CASSVRQRKNIQYF
TRBJ2-7	-	-	TRBV7-3	TGTGCCAGCAGCTTAAATCGGGGCTCCGAGCAGTACTTC	CASSLNRGSEQYF
TRBJ2-1	-	TRBD2	TRBV27	TGTGCCAGCAGTTCGACTAGCGGGTTATACAATGAGCAGTTCTTC	CASSSTSGLYNEQFF
TRBJ2-2	few	-	TRBV11-3	TGTGCCACCGCGAGTGGGCCGATGGCCGGGGAGCTGTTTTTT	CATASGPMAGELFF
TRBJ1-2	once	-	TRBV4-2	TGTGCCAGCAGCCGCATCGGGGGGAAGGAGGGATATGGCTACACCTTC	CASSRIGGKEGYGYTF
TRBJ2-4	few	-	TRBV25-1	TGTGCCAGCAGTGAACAGGGGACCAAAAACATTCAGTACTTC	CASSEQGTKNIQYF
TRBJ2-5	-	-	TRBV4-1	TGCGCCAGCAGCCAAGCCCCGCAAACTAGAGAGACCCAGTACTTC	CASSQAPQTRETQYF
TRBJ2-2	few	-	TRBV11-2	TGTGCCAGCACCTCCAGCAGACAGAACACCGGGGAGCTGTTTTTT	CASTSSRQNTGELFF
TRBJ2-1	-	TRBD2	TRBV29-1	TGCAGCGCACCGACTAGCGGGAGGATGTATGAGCAGTTCTTC	CSAPTSGRMYEQFF
TRBJ1-4	-	-	TRBV27	TGTGCCAGCAGAACCGGAGGGAAACTGTTTTTT	CASRTGGKLFF
TRBJ1-4	once	-	TRBV29-1	TGCAGCGTCCGAGGGGGGCAGGGAGCTAATGAAAAACTGTTTTTT	CSVRGGQGANEKLFF
TRBJ1-1	-	TRBD1	TRBV11-2	TGTGCCAGCAGCTTAGCAAGGGCAGGGGGAATATACACTGAAGCTTTCTTT	CASSLARAGGIYTEAFF
TRBJ2-5	-	-	TRBV5-1	TGCGCCAGCAGCTTGGGGGCAGTAGAGACCCAGTACTTC	CASSLGAVETQYF
TRBJ2-6	-	-	TRBV29-1	TGCAGCGTTGGACCAATAAGCCGCCCCCCTAGCATTTGGATCTCTGGGGCCAACGTCCTGACTTTC	CSVGPISRPPSIWISGANVLTF
TRBJ2-7	-	-	TRBV9	TGTGCCAGCAGCAAGACCTGGGCGGCCTACGAGCAGTACTTC	CASSKTWAAYEQYF
TRBJ2-7	-	-	TRBV5-5	TGTGCCAGCAGCTGGGACCAACTCGAGCAGTACTTC	CASSWDQLEQYF
TRBJ2-5	-	TRBD1	TRBV7-3	TGTGCCAGCAGCCGCGACAGGGGTGGGACCCAGTACTTC	CASSRDRGGTQYF
TRBJ2-5	-	-	TRBV4-3	TGCGCCAGCAGCCAAGATCGATCCAGCTACGAGACCCAGTACTTC	CASSQDRSSYETQYF
TRBJ1-2	-	TRBD1	TRBV18	TGTGCCAGCTCACTGGACAGGCTCAGAACCCCTAACTATGGCTACACCTTC	CASSLDRLRTPNYGYTF
TRBJ1-4	-	-	TRBV9	TGTGCCAGCAGCCCGGCGGGGGGGGATGAAAAACTGTTTTTT	CASSPAGGDEKLFF
TRBJ2-7	-	-	TRBV21-1	TGTGCCAGCAGACTAGCGGGAGACGAGCAGTACTTC	CASRLAGDEQYF
TRBJ2-1	-	-	TRBV7-2	TGTGCCAGCAGCCCCTTGGACCGGGCACAGCAGTTCTTC	CASSPLDRAQQFF
TRBJ2-2	-	-	TRBV29-1	TGCAGCGTTGACGACTTAGGCCTAGCGAGGACCGCGAACACCGGGGAGCTGTTTTTT	CSVDDLGLARTANTGELFF
TRBJ2-7	-	-	TRBV5-4	TGTGCCAGCAGCTCGAGGGGGGACTACGAGCAGTACTTC	CASSSRGDYEQYF
TRBJ2-7	once	TRBD2	TRBV4-3	TGCGCCAGCAGCCTCCGACCTAGCGGACCGCCCTACGAGCAGTACTTC	CASSLRPSGPPYEQYF
TRBJ2-5	-	TRBD2	TRBV18	TGTGCCAGCTCACCACCAGAGACTAGCGGAGAGACCCAGTACTTC	CASSPPETSGETQYF
TRBJ1-1	-	-	TRBV5-6	TGTGCCAGCAGCTTTAGGGCGGCGGGCAGGGGCACTGAAGCTTTCTTT	CASSFRAAGRGTEAFF
TRBJ2-5	-	-	TRBV14	TGTGCCAGCAGCCTTATTGATGAATCCCAGTACTTC	CASSLIDESQYF
TRBJ1-5	-	-	TRBV27	TGTGCCAGCAGTTTAGGTAGCAATCAGCCCCAGCATTTT	CASSLGSNQPQHF
TRBJ1-5	-	-	TRBV7-9	TGTGCCAGCAGCTCGGACAGAGAAGAAAGCAATCAGCCCCAGCATTTT	CASSSDREESNQPQHF
TRBJ2-7	-	-	TRBV25-1	TGTGCCAGCAGTGCCCAGCGCACCAGATCCTACGAGCAGTACTTC	CASSAQRTRSYEQYF
TRBJ2-3	-	TRBD1	TRBV7-3	TGTGCCAGCAGCCAGGGACAGGGGTGGGGAGATACGCAGTATTTT	CASSQGQGWGDTQYF